The 17 T cell receptor beta chains reported below all come from one sample, sequenced in a study of T cell repertoires in cytomegalovirus infection. Antigen specificity for these receptors is unknown. TCRdb itself ran the reads through MiXCR, one entry per CDR3 protein. The table shows 69,000 or so distinct CDR3 sequences, with about 29% occurring only once. The starting material was CD8+ T cells from cultured PBMCs, obtained from culture after CMV antigen stimulation. The receptors stem from a human donor in good health (CMV status not recorded). Some clones in this sample may be carry-over from other donors' samples.

The chain recombines TRBV7-9 with TRBJ2-1; a possible D gene is TRBD2 (7 bases). The length of the CDR3 is 16 residues. Germline CDR1 SEHNR, CDR2 FQNEAQ (reference sequence). Trimming pared 6 bases from V and 2 bases from J, leaving 17 bases between. The CDR3 protein is CASSESGGGPYNEQFF. In DNA, the CDR3 is TGTGCCAGCAGTGAAAGTGGGGGGGGGCCCTACAATGAGCAGTTCTTC.

The chain combines TRBV7-2 with TRBJ2-5; 10 nucleotides line up with TRBD2. The V and J ends lost 5 bases and 4 bases, in that order; junction bases with no gene match: 4. The germline gives CDR1 SGHTA, CDR2 FQGNSA. The CDR3 length is 14 residues. CDR3 bases: TGTGCCAGCAGCCCCCGACTAGCGGGAGAGACCCAGTACTTC. It translates to CASSPRLAGETQYF.

The J gene is TRBJ1-6, the V gene TRBV24-1; TRBD1 aligns across 9 bases. This CDR3 is built from 15 residues. Trimming cost V 7 bases and J 7 bases; bases outside gene matches: 7. Germline CDR1 and CDR2: KGHDR and SFDVKD. The CDR3 region has the DNA TGTGCCACCAGGAAATCCGGGACAGGGAATTCACCCCTCCACTTT. It encodes CATRKSGTGNSPLHF.

This clonotype has ten or more counts. V usage is TRBV11-3 and J usage is TRBJ2-1; 11 bases map to TRBD2. Per the germline V gene, CDR1 is SGHNT and CDR2 is YENEEA. This CDR3 is built from 15 residues. V dropped 5 bases and J dropped 5; count of bases not matched to a gene: 5. CDR3 loop: CASSRGLAENNEQFF. The CDR3, as DNA: TGTGCCAGCAGCCGGGGACTAGCGGAGAACAATGAGCAGTTCTTC.

V is TRBV6-6 and J is TRBJ2-2; 8 bases fit TRBD2. CDR1 is MNHNY and CDR2 is SVGAGI in the germline V gene (reference sequence). CDR3 length: 16 residues. Unmatched junction bases numbered 6, after V lost 2 bases and J lost 4 bases. CDR3 sequence reads: CASSYGVTSGTGELFF. DNA of the CDR3: TGTGCCAGCAGTTACGGGGTTACTAGCGGCACCGGGGAGCTGTTTTTT.

This clonotype appeared a few times. Compared with germline, one end of the junction differs, possibly owing to a read error. V and J are TRBV24-1 and TRBJ2-1; D perhaps matches TRBD1 (6 bases). Germline V lookup: CDR1 KGHDR, CDR2 SFDVKD. This CDR3 has 17 residues. The CDR3 coding sequence is TGTGCCACCAGTGATTCCCACCTTACCACAGGGTACATTGAGCAGTTCTTC. Translation: CATSDSHLTTGYIEQFF.

The V call is TRBV6-1, the J call TRBJ2-7; 8 nucleotides match TRBD2. Per the germline V gene, CDR1 is MNHNS and CDR2 is SASEGT. This CDR3 spans 15 amino acids. Germline trimming cut 6 bases from V and 3 bases from J; bases unmatched to any gene: 10. The CDR3 DNA reads as TGTGCCAGCAGCGAGCGCTGGCGGGGGGACTACGAGCAGTACTTC. This codes for CASSERWRGDYEQYF.

V usage is TRBV5-8 and J usage is TRBJ1-2, with TRBD1 as a possible D gene (5 bases). The germline CDR1 and CDR2 sequences are SGHTS and YDEGEE. V gave up 0 bases and J gave up 4 bases, with 13 bases separating them. The CDR3 has 15 amino acids. This chain's CDR3 is CASSLAGDSVYGYTF. The CDR3 coding sequence is TGTGCCAGCAGCTTGGCGGGAGACAGTGTCTATGGCTACACCTTC. The whole variable domain, filled in from reference TRBV5-8 and TRBJ1-2, reads EAGVTQSPTHLIKTRGQQATLRCSPISGHTSVYWYQQALGLGLQFLLWYDEGEERNRGNFPPRFSGRQFPNYSSELNVNALELEDSALYLCASSLAGDSVYGYTFGSGTRLTVV.

The rearrangement joins TRBV9 to TRBJ2-2; 7 bases line up with TRBD2. Losses at the gene ends were 3 bases for V and 9 bases for J; bases not matched to a gene: 8. The CDR3 extends over 14 amino acids. Germline V CDR1 and CDR2: SGDLS, YYNGEE. The CDR3 DNA follows: TGTGCCAGCAGCGGCGGCGGGAGTACTCGGGAGCTGTTTTTT. Its protein product is CASSGGGSTRELFF.

This clonotype has at least ten counts. The V call is TRBV7-6, the J call TRBJ2-2, with a weak D call TRBD1 (5 bases). Trimming cost V 8 bases and J 6 bases, with 25 bases left between them. This CDR3 contains 17 residues. Germline CDR1 SGHVS, CDR2 FNYEAQ. In DNA form, the CDR3 reads TGTGCCAGCTCAGATTCATCTGGTCAGGGTAGCTCCGGGGAGCTGTTTTTT. It specifies CASSDSSGQGSSGELFF.

The CDR3 here is CASGGVAGATDTQYF. CDR3 DNA sequence: TGTGCCAGCGGAGGGGTAGCGGGGGCCACAGATACGCAGTATTTT. The chain couples TRBV6-1 to TRBJ2-3, with TRBD2 identical over 9 bases. CDR1 MNHNS and CDR2 SASEGT come from the germline V gene. The junction had 8 bases not matched to a gene; V was cut back by 8 bases and J by 2 bases. This CDR3 region has 15 residues.

This chain uses TRBV27 with TRBJ1-1; the D is unclear. The CDR3 has 13 residues. Deletions cut 6 bases from V and 5 bases from J, with 13 bases between. The germline V gene encodes CDR1 MNHEY and CDR2 SMNVEV (reference sequence). The CDR3 loop is CASRPQRGTEAFF. The CDR3 DNA sequence: TGTGCCAGCAGGCCTCAACGGGGAACTGAAGCTTTCTTT.

This chain links TRBV4-1 with TRBJ1-2; a weak D match, TRBD1 (6 bases). The CDR3 is 17 residues long. CDR1 and CDR2 (germline): MGHRA, YSYEKL. Trimming left V 4 bases short and J 2 bases short, with 20 bases between. The DNA for the CDR3 is TGCGCCAGCAGCCCGTTCTTTCCGGGACAAAAAAACTATGGCTACACCTTC. It translates to CASSPFFPGQKNYGYTF.

This clonotype was recorded many times. The chain employs TRBV6-2 or TRBV6-3 and TRBJ2-1; TRBD2 matches 13 bases. The CDR3 contains 21 residues. CDR1 and CDR2 from the germline V gene are MNHEY and SVGEGT. Germline trimming cut 5 bases from V and 6 bases from J; bases unmatched to any gene: 22. This CDR3 is CASSPLAGGPGSPAGLNEQFF. The CDR3 region has the DNA TGTGCCAGCAGTCCACTAGCGGGAGGGCCAGGGTCCCCCGCGGGTCTCAATGAGCAGTTCTTC.

The table lists this clonotype with a few counts. The chain employs TRBV12-3 or TRBV12-4 and TRBJ2-7; D could derive from TRBD1 or TRBD2 (5 bases each). The CDR3 has 14 residues. Between the trimmed V and J ends, which lost 6 bases and 3 bases, there was a span of 15 bases. The chain's CDR3 is CASSQGTVNYEQYF. The CDR3 DNA reads as TGTGCCAGCAGCCAAGGGACGGTGAACTACGAGCAGTACTTC.

A few counts support this clonotype. The CDR3 DNA reads as TGTGCCATAGCTCTCGACAGATCCACTGAAGCTTTCTTT. It translates to CAIALDRSTEAFF. V is TRBV10-3 and J is TRBJ1-1, with D maybe TRBD1 (5 bases). This CDR3 region has 13 residues. V dropped 9 bases and J dropped 4 bases, with 15 bases sitting between them. Per germline, CDR1 ENHRY and CDR2 SYGVKD.

The table lists this clonotype with many counts. This sequence joins TRBV7-6 and TRBJ2-2, with 9 bases lining up with TRBD1. V shed 0 bases and J 4 bases; nucleotides not matched to a gene: 9. CDR1 and CDR2 from the germline V gene are SGHVS and FNYEAQ. The CDR3 has 18 amino acids. This chain's CDR3 is CASSLAIRDRAGTGELFF. CDR3 nucleotide sequence: TGTGCCAGCAGCTTAGCCATCCGGGACAGGGCGGGCACCGGGGAGCTGTTTTTT. Together with reference TRBV7-6 and TRBJ2-2, the CDR3 gives the full variable domain: GAGVSQSPRYKVTKRGQDVALRCDPISGHVSLYWYRQALGQGPEFLTYFNYEAQQDKSGLPNDRFSAERPEGSISTLTIQRTEQRDSAMYRCASSLAIRDRAGTGELFFGEGSRLTVL.